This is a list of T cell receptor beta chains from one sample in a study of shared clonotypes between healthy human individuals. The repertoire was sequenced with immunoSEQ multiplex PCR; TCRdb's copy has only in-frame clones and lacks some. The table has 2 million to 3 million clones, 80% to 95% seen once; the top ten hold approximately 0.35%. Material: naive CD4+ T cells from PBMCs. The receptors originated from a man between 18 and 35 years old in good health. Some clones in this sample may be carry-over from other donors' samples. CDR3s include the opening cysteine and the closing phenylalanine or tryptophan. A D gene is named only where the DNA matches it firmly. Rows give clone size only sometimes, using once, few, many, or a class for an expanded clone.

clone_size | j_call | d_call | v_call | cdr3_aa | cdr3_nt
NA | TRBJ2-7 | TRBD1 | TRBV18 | CASSNTRDRPYEQYF | TGTGCCAGCTCAAACACTCGGGACAGACCCTACGAGCAGTACTTC
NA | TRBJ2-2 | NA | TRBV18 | CASSPRNTGELFF | TGTGCCAGCTCACCTCGGAACACCGGGGAGCTGTTTTTT
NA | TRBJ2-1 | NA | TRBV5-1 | CASSPGLSYNEQFF | TGCGCCAGCAGCCCGGGACTTAGCTACAATGAGCAGTTCTTC
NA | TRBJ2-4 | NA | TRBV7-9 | CASSPSGLAKNIQYF | TGTGCCAGCAGCCCCAGCGGGCTAGCCAAAAACATTCAGTACTTC
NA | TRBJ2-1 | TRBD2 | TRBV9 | CASSPADLAGGPYEQFF | TGTGCCAGCAGCCCCGCGGATTTGGCGGGAGGGCCCTATGAGCAGTTCTTC
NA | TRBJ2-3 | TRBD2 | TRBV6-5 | CASRPIAGGTDTQYF | TGTGCCAGCAGACCCATAGCGGGAGGCACAGATACGCAGTATTTT
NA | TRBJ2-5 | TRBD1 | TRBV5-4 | CASSSTGGEETQYF | TGTGCCAGCAGCTCGACAGGGGGTGAGGAGACCCAGTACTTC
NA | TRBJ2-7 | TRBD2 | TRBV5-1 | CASSFATSGTGYEQYF | TGCGCCAGCAGCTTCGCGACTAGCGGGACGGGGTACGAGCAGTACTTC
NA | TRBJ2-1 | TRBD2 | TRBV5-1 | CASSLEGGGYNEQFF | TGCGCCAGCAGCTTGGAGGGCGGGGGATACAATGAGCAGTTCTTC
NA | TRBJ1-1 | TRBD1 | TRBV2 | CASTNEGATEAFF | TGTGCCAGCACAAACGAGGGGGCTACTGAAGCTTTCTTT
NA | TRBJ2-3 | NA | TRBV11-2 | CASSLVTTDTQYF | TGTGCCAGCAGCTTAGTTACGACAGATACGCAGTATTTT
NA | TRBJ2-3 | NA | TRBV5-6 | CASSFGGTQYF | TGTGCCAGCAGCTTTGGGGGTACGCAGTATTTT
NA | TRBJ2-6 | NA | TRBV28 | CASSNPRAGANVLTF | TGTGCCAGCAGTAACCCCAGGGCGGGGGCCAACGTCCTGACTTTC
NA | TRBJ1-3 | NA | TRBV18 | CASSPGVPLHHIYF | TGTGCCAGCTCACCAGGGGTCCCCCTCCACCACATATATTTT
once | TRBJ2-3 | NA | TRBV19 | CASTDLRGYF | TGTGCCAGCACGGATCTTCGCGGGTATTTT
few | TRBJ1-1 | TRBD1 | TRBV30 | CAWSPTGTAFMNTEAFF | TGTGCCTGGAGTCCAACCGGGACAGCGTTCATGAACACTGAAGCTTTCTTT
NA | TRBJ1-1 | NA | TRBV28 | CASSLWGESLAFF | TGTGCCAGCAGTTTATGGGGAGAGTCTCTGGCTTTCTTT
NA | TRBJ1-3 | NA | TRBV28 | CASRLDTSSGNTIYF | TGTGCCAGCAGACTAGACACCTCCTCTGGAAACACCATATATTTT
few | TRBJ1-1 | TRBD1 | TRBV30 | CAWSRGQGTEAFF | TGTGCCTGGAGTAGGGGACAGGGGACTGAAGCTTTCTTT
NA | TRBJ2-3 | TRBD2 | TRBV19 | CAISKGRGDTDTQYF | TGTGCCATTTCAAAGGGTCGGGGGGACACAGATACGCAGTATTTT
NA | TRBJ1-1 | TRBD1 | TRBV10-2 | CASSEYTGQPLPEAFF | TGCGCCAGCAGTGAGTATACGGGACAGCCGTTGCCTGAAGCTTTCTTT
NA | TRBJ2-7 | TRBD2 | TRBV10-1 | CASSERSLLASGRAHEQYF | TGCGCCAGCAGCGAACGGTCCCTATTAGCTAGCGGGAGGGCCCACGAGCAGTACTTC
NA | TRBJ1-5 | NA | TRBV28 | CASSPRQGWQPQHF | TGTGCCAGCAGCCCTAGGCAGGGTTGGCAGCCCCAGCATTTT
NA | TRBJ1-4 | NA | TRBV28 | CASRHWGGQYEKLFF | TGTGCCAGCAGACACTGGGGGGGTCAATATGAAAAACTGTTTTTT
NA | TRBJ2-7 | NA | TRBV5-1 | CASSPGGGEQQYF | TGCGCCAGCAGCCCCGGGGGCGGGGAACAGCAGTACTTC
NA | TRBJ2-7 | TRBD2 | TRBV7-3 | CASSPMTGLGQYF | TGTGCCAGCAGCCCTATGACGGGACTAGGGCAGTACTTC
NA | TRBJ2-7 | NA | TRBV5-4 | CASSYKGGRVGNEQYF | TGTGCCAGCAGCTACAAGGGGGGCCGGGTGGGGAACGAGCAGTACTTC
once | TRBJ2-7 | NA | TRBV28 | CASSWRTVYSYEQYF | TGTGCCAGCAGTTGGAGGACGGTCTACTCCTACGAGCAGTACTTC
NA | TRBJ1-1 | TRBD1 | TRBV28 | CASSQGALNTEAFF | TGTGCCAGCAGTCAGGGGGCACTAAACACTGAAGCTTTCTTT
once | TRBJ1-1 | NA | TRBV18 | CASSRSWGGSNTEAFF | TGTGCCAGCTCACGCAGCTGGGGGGGCTCGAACACTGAAGCTTTCTTT
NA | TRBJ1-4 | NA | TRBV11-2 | CASSRAGATNEKLFF | TGTGCCAGCAGCAGGGCAGGCGCAACTAATGAAAAACTGTTTTTT
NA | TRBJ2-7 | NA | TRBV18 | CASSPGRYYEQYF | TGTGCCAGCTCACCAGGGCGATACTACGAGCAGTACTTC
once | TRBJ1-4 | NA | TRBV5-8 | CASSFRLGPTTNEKLFF | TGTGCCAGCAGCTTTCGACTGGGCCCAACAACTAATGAAAAACTGTTTTTT
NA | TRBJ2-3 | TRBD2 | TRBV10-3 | CAISSRTSGRTDTQYF | TGTGCCATCAGTTCAAGGACTAGCGGGAGGACAGATACGCAGTATTTT
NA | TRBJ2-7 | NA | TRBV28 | CASSLQRASYEQYF | TGTGCCAGCAGTTTACAGCGGGCCTCCTACGAGCAGTACTTC
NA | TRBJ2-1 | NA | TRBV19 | CASSIEGRAINEQFF | TGTGCCAGTAGTATAGAGGGCAGGGCTATCAATGAGCAGTTCTTC